This is a list of T cell receptor beta chains from one sample in a study of blood T cell repertoires in COVID-19. Clones were sequenced by immunoSEQ multiplex PCR, and TCRdb holds only the in-frame ones, with some missing. The sample holds around 190,000 clones, approximately 80% seen once. Sequencing input: peripheral blood. These receptors were taken from a woman aged 40-49 years with COVID-19, enrolled during active disease. CDR3s include the opening cysteine and the closing phenylalanine or tryptophan. D genes are given only for firm matches. Expanded clones get a size class; other rows say once, few or many, or leave the size out.

CASSRAGVSYNEQFF | TGTGCCAGCAGCCGGGCGGGGGTATCCTACAATGAGCAGTTCTTC | - | TRBJ2-1 | TRBD2 | TRBV14
CASSSKEGGKWGYTF | TGTGCCAGCAGTAGCAAAGAAGGGGGCAAGTGGGGCTACACCTTC | - | TRBJ1-2 | TRBD1 | TRBV27
CASSMVGDRSNQPQHF | TGTGCCAGTAGTATGGTGGGAGACAGGAGCAATCAGCCCCAGCATTTT | - | TRBJ1-5 | - | TRBV19
CASKLAGGVYDIQYF | TGTGCCAGCAAACTAGCGGGAGGCGTTTATGACATTCAGTACTTC | - | TRBJ2-4 | TRBD2 | TRBV27
CASSDDRGNQPQHF | TGTGCCAGTAGTGACGACAGGGGCAATCAGCCCCAGCATTTT | few | TRBJ1-5 | TRBD1 | TRBV19
CASSPLPNTEAFF | TGTGCCAGTAGTCCCCTTCCGAACACTGAAGCTTTCTTT | once | TRBJ1-1 | - | TRBV19
CASSPTGVEMSGYTF | TGTGCCAGCTCACCAACAGGGGTGGAGATGAGTGGCTACACCTTC | - | TRBJ1-2 | TRBD1 | TRBV18
CASSPRTGGAETQYF | TGTGCCAGCAGTCCTAGAACCGGGGGTGCCGAGACCCAGTACTTC | - | TRBJ2-5 | - | TRBV27
CASSHDRVGDTGELFF | TGTGCCAGCAGTCACGACAGGGTAGGGGACACCGGGGAGCTGTTTTTT | once | TRBJ2-2 | TRBD1 | TRBV5-4
CASSYNRNTEAFF | TGTGCCAGTAGTTACAACAGGAACACTGAAGCTTTCTTT | - | TRBJ1-1 | - | TRBV19
CASSPPEKQRTEAFF | TGTGCCAGCTCACCACCTGAGAAGCAGCGGACTGAAGCTTTCTTT | - | TRBJ1-1 | - | TRBV18
CASNVVVGRPGELFF | TGTGCCAGCAACGTGGTTGTTGGGAGGCCCGGGGAGCTGTTTTTT | - | TRBJ2-2 | - | TRBV28